This TCR beta chain appears in the sequencing data of a study of blood T cell dynamics during melanoma immunotherapy. Overall study findings and caveats: Disease-control patients, not progressors, showed rising cfDNA rearrangement scores by W3.

TCRdb's table, derived via immunoSEQ multiplex PCR, lists solely in-frame clones and lacks some. The table lists 6,300 or so clones, around 90% of them singletons, with more than 10% in the top ten. Of note for this clone: The antigen is unknown.

The V gene end was trimmed by 5 bases and the J gene end by 5 bases; junction bases not matched to a gene: 4. Germline CDR1 SEHNR, CDR2 FQNEAQ (reference sequence). The CDR3 has 14 amino acids. The time point: pre-treatment baseline. Patients had no prior systemic cancer treatment, immunosuppressants or other active cancers. The genes are TRBV7-9 and TRBJ2-5; 11 nucleotides line up with TRBD2. This sequence was found in a human donor with melanoma. The specimen comprised cell-free DNA from blood, sampled from a patient treated with checkpoint blockade. The CDR3, as DNA: TGTGCCAGCAGCATTAGCGGGGGGGGTGAGACCCAGTACTTC. Protein product: CASSISGGGETQYF.